A single sample gave rise to the 2 T cell receptor beta chains below, sequenced in a study of shared clonotypes between healthy human individuals. Assay used: immunoSEQ multiplex PCR; TCRdb lists only in-frame clones, some missing. The top ten hold roughly 13% of the sample, which has about 490,000 clones, about 82% seen once. The sequenced material came from PBMCs. These receptors all stem from a woman in her thirties or forties in good health. Some clones in this sample may be carry-over from other donors' samples.

The chain links TRBV5-1 to TRBJ2-3; D gene unclear. The germline V gene has CDR1 SGHRS and CDR2 YFSETQ. The CDR3 has 16 amino acids. V shed 0 bases and J shed 2 bases, with 13 bases lying between them. CDR3 nucleotides: TGCGCCAGCAGCTTGGCTGCCTCCCACGCCACAGATACGCAGTATTTT. This gives the protein CASSLAASHATDTQYF.

Comment on this clone: The same CDR3 is also encoded by other DNA sequences in this sample. CDR3 in amino acids: CASSLMETQYF. The CDR3 DNA reads TGTGCCAGCAGCTTAATGGAGACCCAGTACTTC. The chain has TRBV7-9 and TRBJ2-5, with no clear D. Trimming removed 2 bases from V and 5 bases from J, with 3 bases in between. The CDR3 runs to 11 residues. CDR1 SEHNR and CDR2 FQNEAQ come from the germline V gene (reference sequence).